Below are 9 T cell receptor beta chains sequenced from a single sample in a study of blood T cell repertoires in COVID-19 (dated by TCRdb to the early 2020s). Library preparation used the immunoSEQ multiplex PCR assay. Not all clones reach the TCRdb copy of this immuneACCESS table, which keeps in-frame sequences only. Checked studies attribute under half of the gap to unresolved V genes and leave the rest unexplained. This sample holds roughly 140,000 clones; around four fifths were observed only once. The ten largest make up more than 5% of the sample. The material sequenced was PBMCs or T cells enriched from blood (not recorded which). These receptors were taken from a woman between 40 and 50 years old who had recovered from COVID-19.

The chain employs TRBV4-1 and TRBJ2-1, with 8 bases aligning to TRBD2. The V and J ends lost 1 base and 8 bases, in that order; junction bases with no gene match: 13. CDR1 and CDR2 from the germline V gene are MGHRA and YSYEKL. The CDR3 has 17 amino acids. DNA for the CDR3: TGCGCCAGCAGCCAAGGGACCGGGGGGGGTGGTGTTTATGAGCAGTTCTTC. Translating gives CASSQGTGGGGVYEQFF.

This sequence joins TRBV10-1 and TRBJ2-2; a possible D gene is TRBD2 (6 bases). CDR1 is WNHNN, CDR2 SYGVQD, per germline (reference sequence). This CDR3 is 15 amino acids long. V lost 2 bases, J lost 4 bases, and 11 bases lay in between. DNA for the CDR3: TGCGCCAGCAGTGAGGAGGAGGGACCCACCGGGGAGCTGTTTTTT. Residues: CASSEEEGPTGELFF.

The chain couples TRBV10-3 to TRBJ2-3, with 8 positions matching TRBD1. CDR3 length: 16 amino acids. The germline CDR1 and CDR2 sequences are ENHRY and SYGVKD. Trimming took 4 bases from V and 3 from J; bases not matched to a gene: 9. The CDR3 bases are TGTGCCATCAGTGGAACCGGTACAGGGGGGACAGATACGCAGTATTTT. Amino acid sequence: CAISGTGTGGTDTQYF.

The V gene is TRBV10-3, the J gene TRBJ1-2, with no clear D. This CDR3 comprises 16 residues. V was pared by 7 bases and J by 5 bases, with 23 bases between. CDR1 is ENHRY and CDR2 is SYGVKD in the germline V gene. In nucleotides, the CDR3 is TGTGCCATCACCCAGACCCCAGAGGGAGGAAGGTATGGCTACACCTTC. Residues: CAITQTPEGGRYGYTF.

J is TRBJ2-2 and V is TRBV6-5, with a tentative D call TRBD2 (6 bases). The CDR3 covers 14 residues. Trimming left V 7 bases short and J 0 bases short, with 9 bases between. Looked up from germline, CDR1 is MNHEY and CDR2 is SVGAGI. The CDR3: CASKAGPNTGELFF. In DNA form, the CDR3 reads TGTGCCAGCAAAGCGGGCCCGAACACCGGGGAGCTGTTTTTT.

The chain is built from TRBV9 and TRBJ1-2; D possibly corresponds to TRBD1 (6 bases). Trimming left V 4 bases short and J 2 bases short, with 12 bases between. The CDR3 loop spans 14 amino acids. Per germline, CDR1 SGDLS and CDR2 YYNGEE. The CDR3 nucleotides read TGTGCCAGCAGCTTAGGACAGACGAACTATGGCTACACCTTC. This gives the protein CASSLGQTNYGYTF.

The DNA for the CDR3 is TGCGCCAGCAGCCAAGGCGGGGGGACCAACTACGAGCAGTACTTC. It yields the protein CASSQGGGTNYEQYF. V and J are TRBV4-1 and TRBJ2-7; 8 bases align to TRBD2. This CDR3 is 15 amino acids long. Germline CDR1 and CDR2: MGHRA and YSYEKL. V gave up 1 base and J gave up 3 bases; unmatched junction bases: 5.

This clone was counted only a few times. The chain joins TRBV6-1 to TRBJ2-4; the D gene is possibly TRBD1 (5 bases). The germline gives CDR1 MNHNS, CDR2 SASEGT. The CDR3 is 16 residues long. The V end was cut by 5 bases, the J end by 2 bases, with 16 bases between. CDR3 sequence: CASSQGVGATKNIQYF. CDR3 in DNA: TGTGCCAGCAGTCAAGGGGTGGGCGCAACCAAAAACATTCAGTACTTC.

The rearrangement joins TRBV2 to TRBJ1-2, with 7 nucleotides matching TRBD1. The CDR3 loop spans 13 amino acids. Unmatched junction bases numbered 6, after V lost 8 bases and J lost 3 bases. Germline values: CDR1 SNHLY, CDR2 FYNNEI. CDR3 protein: CASATGLDYGYTF. The CDR3 DNA reads as TGTGCCAGCGCGACAGGGCTCGACTATGGCTACACCTTC.